Each of the 14 T cell receptor beta chains below was sequenced from the same sample in a study of regulatory T cells in long-lasting Graves disease. Combining iRepertoire HTBI primers with Arm-PCR of CDR3 regions, the authors built TCR beta libraries. MiXCR was run by TCRdb on the multiplex PCR reads, yielding one entry per CDR3 protein. The sample records approximately 230,000 distinct CDR3 sequences, about a sixth being singletons. Time point: newly diagnosed GD, antithyroid drugs for less than 3 months. From RNA extracted from PBMCs, the TCR library was made. Sample: peripheral blood mononuclear cells (PBMCs), taken at new diagnosis, from a patient treated with antithyroid drugs. The receptors stem from a female donor with Graves disease.

This clonotype was found many times. The chain carries TRBV19 and TRBJ2-7; 9 nucleotides align to TRBD1. Trimming removed 4 bases from V and 0 bases from J; junction bases left unmatched: 4. This CDR3 has 15 amino acids. Looked up from germline, CDR1 is LNHDA and CDR2 is SQIVND (reference sequence). The CDR3 DNA reads as TGTGCCAGTAGTACTCGACAGGGGGGCTCCTACGAGCAGTACTTC. Translation: CASSTRQGGSYEQYF.

This clonotype was counted many times. The chain employs TRBV28 and TRBJ2-4, with a tentative D call TRBD1 (5 bases). Trimming pared 4 bases from V and 2 bases from J, leaving 15 bases between. This CDR3 has 16 residues. From germline, CDR1 is MDHEN and CDR2 SYDVKM. The CDR3 loop reads CASSSLDKESKNIQYF. The DNA of the CDR3 is TGTGCCAGCAGTTCCCTGGACAAGGAGTCCAAAAACATTCAGTACTTC.

As concerns this clonotype: A read error is the likely source, as a far larger clone sits one nucleotide away. This chain connects TRBV12-3 or TRBV12-4 to TRBJ2-1; no definite D call. The end of the DNA fits TRBJ2-5 better, so the J call may be wrong. The CDR3 runs 14 residues. In nucleotides, the CDR3 is TGTGGCAGCAGTTTTCTGGGGTCCCAAGAGACCCAGTACTTC. It yields the protein CGSSFLGSQETQYF.

This clonotype has only a few counts. The genes are TRBV19 and TRBJ2-1; 7 bases fit TRBD2. This CDR3 is 16 amino acids long. Germline values: CDR1 LNHDA, CDR2 SQIVND (reference sequence). V dropped 3 bases and J dropped 7; count of bases not matched to a gene: 12. CDR3 sequence: CASSIWGRALGNEQFF. The CDR3 coding sequence is TGTGCCAGTAGTATTTGGGGGAGGGCCCTCGGGAATGAGCAGTTCTTC.

This clonotype was recorded at least ten times. The chain employs TRBV2 and TRBJ2-7; D is ambiguous. Trimming removed 3 bases at V and 0 bases at J, with 9 bases between. The germline gives CDR1 SNHLY, CDR2 FYNNEI. The CDR3 consists of 14 residues. The DNA for the CDR3 is TGTGCCAGCAGTGAGCAACCTACCTCCTACGAGCAGTACTTC. It is translated as CASSEQPTSYEQYF.

This clonotype appeared a few times. The CDR3 DNA is TGCGCCAGTACCCAGGACCCGTTAACCGGGGAGCTGTTTTTT. Amino acids: CASTQDPLTGELFF. The chain couples TRBV10-1 to TRBJ2-2; D gene uncertain. Germline V lookup: CDR1 WNHNN, CDR2 SYGVQD (reference sequence). V shed 9 bases and J shed 5 bases, with 16 bases lying between them. The CDR3 spans 14 residues.

This clonotype was observed at least ten times. The chain links TRBV19 to TRBJ1-4; 7 bases map to TRBD1. This CDR3 comprises 13 residues. Germline-derived CDR1 and CDR2 are LNHDA and SQIVND (reference sequence). With V trimmed by 9 bases and J by 3 bases, 4 bases remained unmatched. Here the CDR3 reads CASTGEANEKLFF. CDR3 DNA sequence: TGTGCCAGCACAGGGGAGGCTAATGAAAAACTGTTTTTT.

With respect to this clonotype: A much larger clonotype is one base distant, so this may be a read error. Without the conserved terminal phenylalanine or tryptophan, this CDR3 likely stems from a read error. This chain connects TRBV28 to TRBJ1-1; TRBD1 aligns across 8 bases. V was pared by 6 bases and J by 5 bases, with 8 bases of the junction left unmatched. The CDR3 length is 14 residues. Germline values: CDR1 MDHEN, CDR2 SYDVKM. CDR3 nucleotide sequence: TGTGCCAGCAGCCAAGGACAGGGCCGTACTGAAGCTTTCCTT. This gives the protein CASSQGQGRTEAFL.

This clonotype was observed at least ten times. V usage is TRBV11-3 and J usage is TRBJ1-1; tentative D call: TRBD1 (6 bases). Germline V gives CDR1 SGHNT, CDR2 YENEEA. This CDR3 is 14 amino acids long. V was pared by 4 bases and J by 8 bases, with 17 bases between. The CDR3 reads CASSSSQGALEAFF. In DNA, the CDR3 is TGTGCCAGCAGCTCTTCACAGGGAGCTCTCGAAGCTTTCTTT.

This clonotype was seen at least ten times. This chain joins TRBV4-2 and TRBJ1-6; D remains ambiguous. Deletions cut 4 bases from V and 2 bases from J, with 21 bases between. CDR3 length equals 19 residues. Germline CDR1 LGHNA, CDR2 YNFKEQ. CDR3 in amino acids: CASSRALPQAQTYNSPLHF. The CDR3 nucleotides read TGTGCCAGCAGCCGAGCTTTACCGCAGGCGCAGACCTATAATTCACCCCTCCACTTT.

The table lists this clonotype with many counts. This chain connects TRBV7-9 to TRBJ1-1; D is unresolved. Germline CDR1 reads SEHNR; CDR2 reads FQNEAQ (reference sequence). This CDR3 has 15 amino acids. Trimming stripped 5 bases from V and 3 bases from J, with 16 bases between. DNA of the CDR3: TGTGCCAGCAGCCCCGGGCGTGCGTTGGACACTGAAGCTTTCTTT. This encodes CASSPGRALDTEAFF.

This clonotype has a count of ten or more. V is TRBV20-1 and J is TRBJ2-2; 14 nucleotides agree with TRBD2. Per germline, CDR1 DFQATT and CDR2 SNEGSKA (reference sequence). Losses at the gene ends were 3 bases for V and 6 bases for J; bases not matched to a gene: 6. The CDR3 is 16 residues long. The chain's CDR3 is CSARDPTSGGAGELFF. Here the CDR3 DNA reads TGCAGTGCTAGGGATCCGACTAGCGGGGGGGCCGGGGAGCTGTTTTTT.

This clonotype was seen more than once but under ten times. This chain uses TRBV6-1 with TRBJ2-1, with no clear D. The germline V gene has CDR1 MNHNS and CDR2 SASEGT. The CDR3 sequence is 16 residues long. The V end lost 5 bases, the J end lost 2 bases, and 16 bases lay between the germline ends. The CDR3 loop is CASSTERRSPYNEQFF. DNA for the CDR3: TGTGCCAGCAGTACAGAGCGTCGAAGCCCCTACAATGAGCAGTTCTTC.

This clonotype is a singleton in its sample. The V call is TRBV12-3 or TRBV12-4, the J call TRBJ1-3; 7 nucleotides align to TRBD1. This CDR3 is 15 amino acids long. V shed 5 bases and J 4 bases; nucleotides not matched to a gene: 8. In DNA form, the CDR3 reads TGTGCCAGCAGTCTCGACAGGGCCGGCGGAAACACCATATATTTT. Amino acid sequence: CASSLDRAGGNTIYF.